Listed below are T cell receptor beta chains from one sample, sequenced in a study of cytotoxic CD8 clonotypes in ibrutinib-treated CLL. The assay was immunoSEQ multiplex PCR, and TCRdb's table has in-frame clones only and misses some. Of roughly 160,000 clones in the sample, about 84% were seen once. Sequenced material: PBMCs, taken after 24 months of ibrutinib treatment. Receptor source: a human donor with chronic lymphocytic leukemia. CDR3s include the opening cysteine and the closing phenylalanine or tryptophan. D genes are given only for firm matches. Clone size appears in some rows only: once, few, many, or a class for an expanded clone.

J gene	V gene	clone size	D gene	CDR3 protein	CDR3 DNA
TRBJ2-3	TRBV12-5	-	-	CASNMDTDTQYF	TGTGCTAGCAACATGGACACAGATACGCAGTATTTT
TRBJ1-5	TRBV5-1	-	-	CASSLGGMNQPQHF	TGCGCCAGCAGCTTAGGGGGGATGAATCAGCCCCAGCATTTT
TRBJ2-5	TRBV18	-	TRBD1	CASQYIQGAQETQYF	TGTGCCAGCCAGTACATACAGGGGGCCCAAGAGACCCAGTACTTC
TRBJ1-2	TRBV5-4	-	-	CASRWDYLYGYTF	TGTGCCAGCAGATGGGACTACCTCTATGGCTACACCTTC
TRBJ2-1	TRBV7-2	-	-	CASSLARTSYNEQFF	TGTGCCAGCAGCTTAGCGCGCACTAGCTACAATGAGCAGTTCTTC
TRBJ1-3	TRBV5-5	-	TRBD1	CASRKSPGTGAGNTIYF	TGTGCCAGCAGAAAGAGCCCCGGGACAGGGGCTGGAAACACCATATATTTT
TRBJ1-5	TRBV27	-	-	CASSRSVSGWQTQPQHF	TGTGCCAGCAGTCGATCTGTGTCTGGCTGGCAAACTCAGCCCCAGCATTTT
TRBJ1-2	TRBV7-8	-	-	CASSLAGQNYGYTF	TGTGCCAGCAGCTTAGCGGGGCAGAACTATGGCTACACCTTC
TRBJ2-1	TRBV27	-	-	CASSSLLGTSNEQFF	TGTGCCAGCAGCTCCCTCTTAGGCACCAGCAATGAGCAGTTCTTC
TRBJ2-1	TRBV9	-	-	CASSVRVAQSSSYNEQFF	TGTGCCAGCAGCGTACGGGTAGCCCAATCTAGCTCCTACAATGAGCAGTTCTTC
TRBJ1-1	TRBV29-1	few	-	CSPWEGFHDTEAFF	TGCAGCCCGTGGGAGGGATTCCATGACACTGAAGCTTTCTTT
TRBJ1-1	TRBV5-4	-	-	CASSFGAPEAFF	TGTGCCAGCAGCTTCGGGGCCCCTGAAGCTTTCTTT
TRBJ1-2	TRBV29-1	-	-	CSVAGELNYGYTF	TGCAGCGTTGCGGGGGAACTAAACTATGGCTACACCTTC
TRBJ1-2	TRBV9	-	TRBD1	CASSDRGTNYGYTF	TGTGCCAGCAGCGACAGGGGGACGAACTATGGCTACACCTTC
TRBJ2-5	TRBV5-1	-	TRBD1	CASKLGTGQETQYF	TGCGCCAGCAAATTGGGGACAGGGCAAGAGACCCAGTACTTC
TRBJ2-7	TRBV7-2	-	TRBD2	CASSRSNRLADIYEQYF	TGTGCCAGCAGTCGATCCAACCGACTAGCTGATATCTACGAGCAGTACTTC
TRBJ2-5	TRBV9	-	TRBD2	CASSPRGAGGETQYF	TGTGCCAGCAGCCCACGGGGAGCGGGAGGAGAGACCCAGTACTTC
TRBJ1-2	TRBV28	-	-	CASSLLAGQRGYTF	TGTGCCAGCAGTTTATTAGCAGGTCAACGAGGCTACACCTTC
TRBJ1-5	TRBV18	once	-	CASLPCQPQHF	TGTGCCAGCTTACCCTGTCAGCCCCAGCATTTT
TRBJ1-4	TRBV27	few	-	CASSLNFRGEKLFF	TGTGCCAGCAGTTTAAATTTCCGGGGTGAAAAACTGTTTTTT
TRBJ2-3	TRBV5-1	-	-	CASSLYSDSTDTQYF	TGCGCCAGCAGCTTATACTCAGATAGCACAGATACGCAGTATTTT
TRBJ1-5	TRBV6-1	once	-	CASTWTGSPQPQHF	TGTGCCAGCACTTGGACGGGGAGTCCTCAGCCCCAGCATTTT
TRBJ1-1	TRBV6-6	many	-	CASRDSLNTEAFF	TGTGCCAGCAGAGACAGCTTGAACACTGAAGCTTTCTTT
TRBJ1-5	TRBV6-1	few	-	CASSELALLKHF	TGTGCCAGCAGTGAATTGGCACTTCTTAAGCATTTT
TRBJ2-2	TRBV29-1	-	TRBD2	CSVEDLTSGREYTGELFF	TGCAGCGTTGAAGATCTGACCAGCGGGAGAGAATACACCGGGGAGCTGTTTTTT
TRBJ2-5	TRBV6-1	-	TRBD1	CASSRQGAEETQYF	TGTGCCAGCAGTCGACAGGGGGCGGAAGAGACCCAGTACTTC
TRBJ2-7	TRBV11-1	-	-	CASSSENGGSYEQYF	TGTGCCAGCAGCTCCGAAAATGGGGGCTCCTACGAGCAGTACTTC
TRBJ2-5	TRBV29-1	-	-	CSAVGWETQYF	TGCAGCGCGGTGGGGTGGGAGACCCAGTACTTC
TRBJ1-4	TRBV6-5	-	-	CASSYGGQINEKLFF	TGTGCCAGCAGTTACGGTGGACAAATTAATGAAAAACTGTTTTTT
TRBJ1-1	TRBV7-8	-	-	CASKRQGPTEAFF	TGTGCCAGCAAACGGCAGGGACCCACTGAAGCTTTCTTT
TRBJ1-3	TRBV5-5	-	TRBD1	CASRRQGTGNTIYF	TGTGCCAGCAGAAGACAGGGGACGGGAAACACCATATATTTT
TRBJ1-4	TRBV6-6	few	TRBD1	CASSYPPGTGREKLFF	TGTGCCAGCAGTTACCCCCCCGGGACAGGGCGTGAAAAACTGTTTTTT
TRBJ1-1	TRBV9	few	TRBD1	CASSVVGQGNTEAFF	TGTGCCAGCAGCGTAGTGGGACAGGGGAACACTGAAGCTTTCTTT
TRBJ2-1	TRBV25-1	-	-	CASSEFGGAYNEQFF	TGTGCCAGCAGTGAATTTGGCGGGGCCTACAATGAGCAGTTCTTC
TRBJ2-1	TRBV19	-	TRBD2	CASSIFGLGSGGRTDNEQFF	TGTGCCAGTAGTATTTTTGGACTAGGTTCGGGCGGAAGGACCGACAATGAGCAGTTCTTC
TRBJ1-5	TRBV18	-	TRBD1	CASSPGDRASQPQHF	TGTGCCAGCTCACCAGGGGACAGGGCGAGCCAGCCCCAGCATTTT
TRBJ1-5	TRBV30	few	TRBD1	CACWTGLSNQPQHF	TGTGCCTGTTGGACAGGGCTCAGCAATCAGCCCCAGCATTTT
TRBJ2-1	TRBV2	-	TRBD1	CASSRGQSFYNEQFF	TGTGCCAGCAGTAGGGGACAGTCCTTCTACAATGAGCAGTTCTTC
TRBJ2-7	TRBV15	-	TRBD2	CATSRTSGAYEQYF	TGTGCCACCAGCAGGACTAGCGGGGCCTACGAGCAGTACTTC
TRBJ2-5	TRBV9	-	-	CASSLLGQNKETQYF	TGTGCCAGCAGCCTCCTGGGGCAGAATAAAGAGACCCAGTACTTC
TRBJ2-7	TRBV6-1	-	-	CASSEAWAGARSYEQYF	TGTGCCAGCAGTGAAGCGTGGGCAGGGGCAAGGTCCTACGAGCAGTACTTC
TRBJ2-3	TRBV7-9	-	TRBD2	CASSLWPRRETDTQYF	TGTGCCAGCAGCTTATGGCCTCGGCGGGAGACAGATACGCAGTATTTT
TRBJ1-5	TRBV7-8	-	TRBD1	CASSFLKTGGTSNQPQHF	TGTGCCAGCAGCTTCCTTAAGACAGGGGGCACGAGCAATCAGCCCCAGCATTTT
TRBJ1-1	TRBV7-2	-	-	CASRLQGATEAFF	TGTGCCAGCAGATTACAGGGCGCCACTGAAGCTTTCTTT
TRBJ2-1	TRBV30	-	-	CACKRGVVTLEQFF	TGTGCCTGCAAAAGGGGTGTAGTAACGCTTGAGCAGTTCTTC
TRBJ1-5	TRBV7-8	once	-	CASSLYRYSNQPQHF	TGTGCCAGCAGCTTATATCGATATAGCAATCAGCCCCAGCATTTT
TRBJ1-1	TRBV11-1	-	-	CASSFLTGTSAEAFF	TGTGCCAGCAGTTTCTTAACAGGGACTTCTGCTGAAGCTTTCTTT
TRBJ2-2	TRBV6-1	-	TRBD1	CASNSDRGIGELFF	TGTGCCAGCAATTCTGACAGGGGCATCGGGGAGCTGTTTTTT
TRBJ2-3	TRBV12-5	-	TRBD1	CASGPGQGGTDTQYF	TGTGCTAGTGGTCCCGGACAGGGGGGCACAGATACGCAGTATTTT
TRBJ1-1	TRBV28	-	-	CASSLGGHPNTEAFF	TGTGCCAGCAGTTTAGGAGGGCATCCGAACACTGAAGCTTTCTTT
TRBJ1-2	TRBV27	-	-	CASSHDGNYGYTF	TGTGCCAGCAGCCACGACGGTAACTATGGCTACACCTTC
TRBJ2-7	TRBV18	-	TRBD1	CASSQGTGLTYEQYF	TGTGCCAGCTCCCAAGGGACAGGTTTGACCTACGAGCAGTACTTC
TRBJ1-3	TRBV6-5	few	-	CASRPRGDLRNTIYF	TGTGCCAGCAGACCCCGAGGGGATTTGCGAAACACCATATATTTT
TRBJ1-5	TRBV28	-	TRBD1	CASISPGQGARQPQHF	TGTGCCAGCATCTCCCCGGGACAGGGGGCGCGTCAGCCCCAGCATTTT